Listed below are T cell receptor beta chains from one sample, sequenced in a study of cytomegalovirus exposure and HLA in healthy donors. Sequencing was performed with immunoSEQ multiplex PCR; in TCRdb, only in-frame clones are kept and a portion is missing. Of 110,000 to 150,000 clones in the sample, around two thirds are singletons; the top ten hold around 1.9%. Sequencing was carried out using PBMCs. These receptor sequences come from a woman aged 55-69 years in good health and CMV-seropositive. Both conserved end residues are trimmed from each CDR3. D genes are given only for firm matches. Size is omitted from some rows. Given values are once, few, many or a class for expanded clones.

TRBJ1-4 | TRBV5-1 | TRBD1 | - | ASRSGQNEKLF
TRBJ1-1 | TRBV19 | - | - | AARDTVGRAEAF
TRBJ1-4 | TRBV5-1 | TRBD1 | - | ASSSILQGAGEKLF
TRBJ2-7 | TRBV28 | TRBD1 | - | ASSSAGGQDYEQY
TRBJ1-4 | TRBV5-1 | - | - | ASSLAVGAANEKLF
TRBJ2-2 | TRBV2 | TRBD2 | few | ASGRGGPGELF
TRBJ1-6 | TRBV11-2 | - | - | ASSLSQGDSPLH
TRBJ2-7 | TRBV27 | TRBD2 | once | ASIRTSGSSWVYEQY
TRBJ2-3 | TRBV11-2 | - | few | ASSPPISTDTQY
TRBJ2-3 | TRBV6-6 | - | - | ASSYAEPGLDPQY
TRBJ2-6 | TRBV5-6 | - | - | ASRISGTGLSGANVLT
TRBJ1-2 | TRBV4-1 | - | - | ASTQGSTVEGYT
TRBJ1-1 | TRBV25-1 | - | - | ASSWGMNTEAF
TRBJ1-2 | TRBV9 | - | - | ASSPPNQGGYT
TRBJ1-2 | TRBV29-1 | - | - | SVEGGDGYT
TRBJ1-5 | TRBV27 | TRBD1 | - | ASSLWTGHQPQH
TRBJ1-4 | TRBV7-9 | TRBD1 | - | ASSLTGTSLNEKLF
TRBJ1-2 | TRBV27 | - | - | ASSLKGSGVGYT
TRBJ2-1 | TRBV5-1 | - | - | ASSTTSRDEQF
TRBJ1-1 | TRBV18 | - | - | ASSPTVENTEAF
TRBJ2-7 | TRBV28 | TRBD1 | - | ATRQGGLYEQY
TRBJ2-7 | TRBV5-6 | TRBD1 | - | ASSWGQGGEQY
TRBJ1-2 | TRBV2 | TRBD1 | - | ASSLGQGVSGYT
TRBJ1-2 | TRBV6-6 | TRBD1 | - | ASSDSGTGWNYGYT
TRBJ1-5 | TRBV28 | - | - | ASTQGGSGNQPQH
TRBJ2-3 | TRBV18 | - | - | ASSSTTDTQY
TRBJ2-7 | TRBV6-5 | TRBD1 | - | ASSYRDSSYEQY
TRBJ2-3 | TRBV6-1 | - | - | ASSEVAGRGDTQY
TRBJ2-7 | TRBV30 | TRBD2 | few | AWRYPLAGGYEQY
TRBJ2-5 | TRBV10-3 | TRBD2 | - | AISELAGVETQY
TRBJ1-1 | TRBV29-1 | - | - | SAPGHKNTEAF
TRBJ2-1 | TRBV29-1 | TRBD2 | once | SVASGSSYNEQF
TRBJ2-7 | TRBV5-4 | TRBD2 | once | ASSLGLAGVGEQY
TRBJ2-1 | TRBV28 | TRBD2 | - | ASGEREAQEQF
TRBJ2-4 | TRBV6-1 | - | - | ASSEAAAQGRAKNIQY
TRBJ2-7 | TRBV7-3 | - | - | ASSLFPGDSYEQY
TRBJ2-7 | TRBV11-2 | TRBD2 | once | ASGSGTRYSGGGEEQY
TRBJ2-2 | TRBV9 | - | - | ASSVAPRGNTGELF
TRBJ2-1 | TRBV10-1 | TRBD2 | - | ASSESPGQRGYEQF
TRBJ2-3 | TRBV2 | TRBD2 | - | ASIGTSGSPDTQY
- | TRBV25-1 | TRBD1 | once | ASSSGQGAYEQY
TRBJ2-7 | TRBV19 | TRBD2 | few | ASRARGGSSYEQY
TRBJ2-5 | TRBV6-5 | TRBD1 | - | ASSYLTGAETQY
TRBJ1-2 | TRBV30 | - | - | AWGLRVTGYT
TRBJ2-7 | TRBV7-6 | TRBD2 | - | ASSLGLGRAIDEQY